Reported below is one T cell receptor beta chain. These data are taken from a study of blood T cell repertoires in COVID-19. On the study more broadly: Sources were T cells, B-cell-depleted T cells, or PBMCs; the material itself was cDNA or gDNA.

V lost 5 bases to trimming and J lost 7 bases; unmatched junction nucleotides: 11. The CDR3 has 15 amino acids. Germline V gives CDR1 LGHDT, CDR2 YNNKEL (reference sequence). Authors' analysis steps: For nucleated cells, counts were estimated from reference gene primer amplification. Data came from immunoSEQ multiplex PCR; TCRdb stores just in-frame clones and leaves some out. For V, J and clone size, that table is used; D and trimming come from the DNA. This table has 220,000 or so clones, more than 70% appearing once. The chain couples TRBV3-1 (or the pseudogene TRBV3-2) to TRBJ1-2; 9 nucleotides align to TRBD1. This TCR was sampled from an elderly woman with acute or convalescent COVID-19. Sequences were obtained from peripheral blood. The chain's CDR3 is CASSGGLTTGGGYTF. CDR3 nucleotides: TGTGCCAGCAGCGGAGGGCTCACGACAGGGGGTGGCTACACCTTC.